The 5 T cell receptor beta chains listed next were all sequenced from one sample in a study of cytomegalovirus exposure and HLA in healthy donors. PCR primers comprised 60 Vbeta and 13 Jbeta primers. Using immunoSEQ multiplex PCR, the repertoire was profiled, and TCRdb retains in-frame clones only, with some absent. The table lists around 120,000 clones, roughly 63% of them singletons, with 1.5% to 2% in the top ten. The sequenced sample was PBMCs. These receptor sequences come from a man between 25 and 39 years old in good health and CMV-seropositive.

The V and J genes are TRBV18 and TRBJ2-1; D perhaps matches TRBD1 (6 bases). V shed 4 bases and J shed 2 bases, with 15 bases lying between them. From germline, CDR1 is KGHSH and CDR2 LQKENI. CDR3 size: 16 residues. The CDR3 sequence is CASSQQRGNAYNEQFF. The CDR3 DNA follows: TGTGCCAGCTCACAACAGAGGGGGAATGCCTACAATGAGCAGTTCTTC.

Only one count was recorded for this clone. The rearrangement uses TRBV6-5 and TRBJ1-1; 11 bases map to TRBD1. This CDR3 has 13 residues. Germline trimming cut 8 bases from V and 3 bases from J; bases unmatched to any gene: 2. Germline CDR1 reads MNHEY; CDR2 reads SVGAGI. The CDR3 DNA sequence: TGTGCCAGCGGACAGGGGGCGGACACTGAAGCTTTCTTT. It is translated as CASGQGADTEAFF.

This chain connects TRBV7-9 to TRBJ2-7; D not resolved. The V gene's germline CDR1 is SEHNR and CDR2 FQNEAQ (reference sequence). The CDR3 has 14 residues. V lost 3 bases to trimming and J lost 0 bases, with 9 bases between them. The CDR3 bases are TGTGCCAGCAGCTTTTCAGGTTCCTCCTACGAGCAGTACTTC. This gives the protein CASSFSGSSYEQYF.

V usage is TRBV5-4 and J usage is TRBJ1-1; 11 positions match TRBD1. The V and J ends lost 4 bases and 3 bases, in that order; junction bases with no gene match: 2. The length of the CDR3 is 14 residues. The germline V gene has CDR1 SGHNT and CDR2 YYREEE (reference sequence). CDR3 DNA sequence: TGTGCCAGCAGCGGGACAGGGGGGGACACTGAAGCTTTCTTT. This sequence encodes CASSGTGGDTEAFF.

This rearrangement joins TRBV30 to TRBJ1-3, with 9 bases identical to TRBD1. With V trimmed by 0 bases and J by 1 base, 1 base remained unmatched. Germline V gene sequence: CDR1 GTSNPN, CDR2 SVGIG (reference sequence). The CDR3 sequence is 15 residues long. CDR3 amino acids: CAWSVGTGSGNTIYF. The CDR3 DNA reads as TGTGCCTGGAGTGTAGGGACAGGGTCTGGAAACACCATATATTTT.